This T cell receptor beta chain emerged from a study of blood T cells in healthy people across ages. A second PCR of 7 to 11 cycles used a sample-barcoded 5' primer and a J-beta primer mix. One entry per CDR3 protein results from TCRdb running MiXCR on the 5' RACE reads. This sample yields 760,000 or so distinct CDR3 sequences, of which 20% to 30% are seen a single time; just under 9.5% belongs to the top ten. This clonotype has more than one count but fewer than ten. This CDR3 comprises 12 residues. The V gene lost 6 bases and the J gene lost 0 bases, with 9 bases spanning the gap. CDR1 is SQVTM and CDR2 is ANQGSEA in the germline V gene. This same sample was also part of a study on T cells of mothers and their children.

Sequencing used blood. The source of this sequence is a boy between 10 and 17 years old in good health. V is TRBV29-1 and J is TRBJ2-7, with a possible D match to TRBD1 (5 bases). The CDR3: CSVLGHSYEQYF. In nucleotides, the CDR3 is TGCAGCGTCCTCGGACACTCCTACGAGCAGTACTTC.